The T cell receptor (beta chain) described here comes from a study of beta chain features in type 1 diabetes. In the study overall: All samples yielded 107,917,701 examined sorted cells. Study results and limitations: There was a moderate but significant shortening of TCRB CDR3s in all four CD4+ subsets of Type 1 diabetes patients. A closer apparent resemblance between naive, central memory and Treg TCRB repertoires was seen in patients than in healthy donors. Cells carrying high TCR expression could end up over-represented when cDNA is sequenced.

Expressed TCRB transcripts were sequenced, since all the RNA that had been isolated was reverse transcribed. Here immunoSEQ multiplex PCR was the method, and the copy in TCRdb shows in-frame clones only, minus some. The table has roughly 180,000 clones, approximately 8% seen once. J lost 5 bases, V lost 9 bases, and 8 bases had no gene match. The CDR3 has 14 residues. The germline CDR1 and CDR2 sequences are MDHEN and SYDVKM. Blood was drawn once from each donor into heparinised tubes. The draws averaged about 110 mL. This clone was counted between two and nine times. No antigen is known for it. The TCR comes from a man younger than 35 with type 1 diabetes. Material: central memory CD4+ T cells from blood. The chain couples TRBV28 to TRBJ2-2; TRBD1 aligns across 8 bases. CDR3 region: CASLTGQGTGELFF. As DNA, the CDR3 is TGTGCCAGTTTGACTGGACAGGGTACCGGGGAGCTGTTTTTT. Filled out from reference TRBV28 and TRBJ2-2, the complete variable domain reads DVKVTQSSRYLVKRTGEKVFLECVQDMDHENMFWYRQDPGLGLRLIYFSYDVKMKEKGDIPEGYSVSREKKERFSLILESASTNQTSMYLCASLTGQGTGELFFGEGSRLTVL.